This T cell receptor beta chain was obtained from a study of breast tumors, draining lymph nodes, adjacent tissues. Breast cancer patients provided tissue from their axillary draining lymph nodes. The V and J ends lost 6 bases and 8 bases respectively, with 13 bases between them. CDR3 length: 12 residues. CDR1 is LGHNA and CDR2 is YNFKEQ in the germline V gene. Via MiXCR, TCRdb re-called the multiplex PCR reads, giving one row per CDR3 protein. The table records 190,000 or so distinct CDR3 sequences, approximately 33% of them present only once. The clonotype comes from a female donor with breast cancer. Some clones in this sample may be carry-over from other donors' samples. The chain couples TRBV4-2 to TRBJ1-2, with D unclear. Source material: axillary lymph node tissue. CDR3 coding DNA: TGTGCCAGCAGACCACTAGCGGGGGGCTACACCTTC. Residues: CASRPLAGGYTF.